This T cell receptor beta chain was sequenced for a study of shared clonotypes between healthy human individuals. The method was immunoSEQ multiplex PCR; TCRdb's version includes in-frame clones alone and lacks a portion of them. The table records 750,000 to 1,000,000 clones, 92% of them present only once. CD45RO-negative, CCR7-positively selected cells formed the naive CD8 fraction, excluding terminally differentiated effector memory CD45RA+ cells. To note about this clone: Antigen specificity is unknown.

Findings of the study overall: Sequencing depth was expected to influence donor clonotype sharing.

Sequenced material: naive CD8+ T cells sorted from blood. This sequence was found in a man aged 30 to 39 in good health.

The CDR3 loop reads CAISTDTYEQYF. In DNA form, the CDR3 reads TGTGCCATCTCAACCGACACCTACGAGCAGTACTTC. V is TRBV10-3 and J is TRBJ2-7; D remains unclear. The ends were cut back, 8 bases at V and 2 bases at J, with 10 bases in the middle. The CDR3 has 12 amino acids. CDR1 and CDR2 (germline): ENHRY, SYGVKD.